Below are 30 T cell receptor beta chains sequenced from a single sample in a study of blood T cell repertoires in COVID-19. The assay was immunoSEQ multiplex PCR, and TCRdb's table has in-frame clones only and misses some. Altogether approximately 220,000 clones are present, over 70% being singletons, with the ten largest covering 27%. The sequenced material came from peripheral blood. These receptors were taken from a man aged 40-49 years with acute or convalescent COVID-19.

The J gene is TRBJ1-1, the V gene TRBV5-4, with D hard to call. The CDR3 consists of 15 residues. V was pared by 4 bases and J by 4 bases, with 17 bases between. Germline lookup yields CDR1 SGHNT and CDR2 YYREEE (reference sequence). The CDR3 DNA sequence: TGTGCCAGCAGCGTGGACGGCCTCCCGGGCACTGAAGCTTTCTTT. Translating it yields CASSVDGLPGTEAFF. Drawing the rest from reference TRBV5-4 and TRBJ1-1, the complete variable domain is ETGVTQSPTHLIKTRGQQVTLRCSSQSGHNTVSWYQQALGQGPQFIFQYYREEENGRGNFPPRFSGLQFPNYSSELNVNALELDDSALYLCASSVDGLPGTEAFFGQGTRLTVV.

The chain combines TRBV11-2 with TRBJ1-4; 8 bases are shared with TRBD1. V dropped 8 bases and J dropped 1; count of bases not matched to a gene: 15. This CDR3 comprises 18 residues. Germline V gene sequence: CDR1 SGHAT, CDR2 FQNNGV. CDR3 sequence: CASRQGVGQAKTNEKLFF. For the CDR3, the DNA is TGTGCCAGCCGCCAAGGAGTGGGACAGGCGAAAACTAATGAAAAACTGTTTTTT. The whole variable domain, filled in from reference TRBV11-2 and TRBJ1-4, reads EAGVAQSPRYKIIEKRQSVAFWCNPISGHATLYWYQQILGQGPKLLIQFQNNGVVDDSQLPKDRFSAERLKGVDSTLKIQPAKLEDSAVYLCASRQGVGQAKTNEKLFFGSGTQLSVL.

This clone has just a few counts. The chain carries TRBV7-9 and TRBJ2-5; 7 bases match TRBD2. Trimming cost V 5 bases and J 1 base; bases outside gene matches: 13. CDR1 is SEHNR and CDR2 is FQNEAQ in the germline V gene (reference sequence). The CDR3 extends over 17 amino acids. The CDR3 coding sequence is TGTGCCAGCAGCCCTTACCCCTCTCGACTAGCCCAAGAGACCCAGTACTTC. Translation: CASSPYPSRLAQETQYF. The complete variable domain, with remaining parts taken from reference TRBV7-9 and TRBJ2-5, reads DTGVSQNPRHKITKRGQNVTFRCDPISEHNRLYWYRQTLGQGPEFLTYFQNEAQLEKSRLLSDRFSAERPKGSFSTLEIQRTEQGDSAMYLCASSPYPSRLAQETQYFGPGTRLLVL.

The chain recombines TRBV7-9 with TRBJ1-1; no definite D call. The V gene's germline CDR1 is SEHNR and CDR2 FQNEAQ (reference sequence). The CDR3 extends over 14 amino acids. The V gene lost 3 bases and the J gene lost 0 bases, with 8 bases spanning the gap. The CDR3 here is CASSLASVNTEAFF. The CDR3 DNA follows: TGTGCCAGCAGCTTGGCCAGCGTGAACACTGAAGCTTTCTTT.

The V gene is TRBV6-2 or TRBV6-3, the J gene TRBJ1-2; TRBD1 aligns across 7 bases. V gave up 5 bases and J gave up 0 bases; unmatched junction bases: 6. Germline V gene data show CDR1 as MNHEY and CDR2 as SVGEGT. CDR3 size: 15 residues. CDR3 DNA: TGTGCCAGCAGTATGCGGGACAGAGCTAACTATGGCTACACCTTC. As protein: CASSMRDRANYGYTF.

This sequence joins TRBV18 and TRBJ1-3; 8 bases line up with TRBD1. Germline V gene data show CDR1 as KGHSH and CDR2 as LQKENI. J lost 2 bases, V lost 6 bases, and 9 bases had no gene match. There are 16 residues in the CDR3. For the CDR3, the DNA is TGTGCCAGCTCGCTCGGACAGGGAGTGGCTGGAAACACCATATATTTT. Protein product: CASSLGQGVAGNTIYF.

The chain couples TRBV6-2 or TRBV6-3 to TRBJ1-6; 9 nucleotides line up with TRBD1. The CDR3 covers 16 residues. Losses at the gene ends were 6 bases for V and 6 bases for J; bases not matched to a gene: 9. Germline lookup yields CDR1 MNHEY and CDR2 SVGEGT. CDR3 sequence: CASSPSGTGTNSPLHF. The CDR3 DNA is TGTGCCAGCAGCCCCTCCGGGACAGGGACTAATTCACCCCTCCACTTT.

This chain connects TRBV9 to TRBJ1-5, with TRBD1 matching over 8 bases. The CDR3 is made up of 15 amino acids. V trimming: 6 bases; J trimming: 1 base; junction bases outside the gene matches: 6. Germline CDR1 and CDR2: SGDLS and YYNGEE. The CDR3 sequence: CASTGQGGSNQPQHF. As DNA, the CDR3 is TGTGCCAGCACCGGACAGGGAGGCAGCAATCAGCCCCAGCATTTT.

The chain links TRBV19 to TRBJ1-4, with a tentative D call TRBD1 (6 bases). Germline V lookup: CDR1 LNHDA, CDR2 SQIVND (reference sequence). The CDR3 loop spans 11 amino acids. Trimming stripped 5 bases from V and 16 bases from J, with 14 bases between. The CDR3, as DNA: TGTGCCAGTAGTGCCCCAGGGGCTCGGTTTTTT. Translation gives CASSAPGARFF.

This chain joins TRBV20-1 and TRBJ2-3; TRBD2 matches at 7 bases. Germline CDR1 DFQATT, CDR2 SNEGSKA (reference sequence). V shed 3 bases and J 1 base; nucleotides not matched to a gene: 7. The CDR3 has 15 amino acids. CDR3 amino acids: CSASGDLAGTDTQYF. CDR3 nucleotides: TGCAGTGCTAGTGGAGACCTAGCGGGCACAGATACGCAGTATTTT.

The V and J genes are TRBV11-3 and TRBJ2-1, with no clear D. This CDR3 contains 13 residues. V lost 5 bases and J 5 bases, leaving 10 bases between the germline ends. CDR1 is SGHNT and CDR2 is YENEEA in the germline V gene. The chain's CDR3 is CASSPGTNNEQFF. The CDR3 DNA is TGTGCCAGCAGCCCAGGTACGAACAATGAGCAGTTCTTC.

The V gene is TRBV29-1, the J gene TRBJ2-3; no clear D. V shed 5 bases and J shed 2 bases, with 17 bases lying between them. CDR3 size: 15 residues. Germline V gene lookup returns CDR1 SQVTM and CDR2 ANQGSEA. The CDR3 nucleotides read TGCAGCGTTCGTAGCCGGCCTCTCGACACAGATACGCAGTATTTT. Translated, it gives CSVRSRPLDTDTQYF.

The chain has TRBV5-1 and TRBJ1-1, with D possibly being TRBD1 (5 bases). The CDR3 has 15 amino acids. V gave up 0 bases and J gave up 5 bases, with 14 bases separating them. CDR1 is SGHRS and CDR2 is YFSETQ in the germline V gene. CDR3 nucleotide sequence: TGCGCCAGCAGCTTGGAGTTTTCGGGGGGGACTGAAGCTTTCTTT. This codes for CASSLEFSGGTEAFF.

This chain uses TRBV5-5 with TRBJ1-2; D gene uncertain. The CDR3 has 18 amino acids. CDR1 is SGHKS, CDR2 YYEKEE, per germline (reference sequence). V gave up 6 bases and J gave up 5 bases, with 29 bases separating them. The CDR3 DNA sequence: TGTGCCAGCATGTCCGAATTGCGCCCGGGAGGGATCCTTTATGGCTACACCTTC. Translated, it gives CASMSELRPGGILYGYTF.

The rearrangement uses TRBV9 and TRBJ2-5; no clear D. Between the trimmed V and J ends, which lost 0 bases and 3 bases, there was a span of 9 bases. Looked up from germline, CDR1 is SGDLS and CDR2 is YYNGEE. This CDR3 is built from 14 residues. CDR3 DNA: TGTGCCAGCAGCGTAGGGTCTGACAAAGAGACCCAGTACTTC. It codes for CASSVGSDKETQYF.

This clone has ten or more counts. The chain joins TRBV27 to TRBJ1-1; tentative D call: TRBD1 (5 bases). Germline assignment: CDR1 MNHEY and CDR2 SMNVEV (reference sequence). This CDR3 has 15 amino acids. Trimming removed 2 bases at V and 2 bases at J, with 12 bases between. The CDR3 here is CASSLAGLGNTEAFF. CDR3 coding DNA: TGTGCCAGCAGTTTAGCAGGGTTAGGAAACACTGAAGCTTTCTTT.

This chain uses TRBV7-9 with TRBJ1-5; D might be TRBD1 (5 bases). Looked up from germline, CDR1 is SEHNR and CDR2 is FQNEAQ (reference sequence). V lost 1 base to trimming and J lost 6 bases, with 16 bases between them. This CDR3 spans 16 amino acids. In DNA form, the CDR3 reads TGTGCCAGCAGCTTAGTCATTACAGGCCAGCCTCAGCCCCAGCATTTT. It yields the protein CASSLVITGQPQPQHF.

The chain is built from TRBV24-1 and TRBJ2-3, with D uncertain. The CDR3 extends over 14 amino acids. Per germline, CDR1 KGHDR and CDR2 SFDVKD. V lost 3 bases and J lost 2, with 8 bases in between. CDR3 sequence (DNA): TGTGCCACCAGTGATAGCAGGTTCACAGATACGCAGTATTTT. It translates to CATSDSRFTDTQYF.

V is TRBV9 and J is TRBJ1-1; no clear D gene. This CDR3 has 13 amino acids. From germline, CDR1 is SGDLS and CDR2 YYNGEE. V was cut by 1 base and J by 5 bases, with 9 bases left in between. The CDR3 protein is CASSVLAGTEAFF. In DNA form, the CDR3 reads TGTGCCAGCAGCGTATTAGCGGGGACTGAAGCTTTCTTT.

The chain joins TRBV5-6 to TRBJ1-6; TRBD1 matches 7 bases. There are 18 residues in the CDR3. Germline-derived CDR1 and CDR2 are SGHDT and YYEEEE. V gave up 1 base and J gave up 14 bases; unmatched junction bases: 21. CDR3 region: CASSLTLYTGVLGDTLHF. CDR3 DNA sequence: TGTGCCAGCAGCTTGACCCTCTATACAGGGGTCCTGGGGGACACCCTCCACTTT.

The chain has TRBV4-2 and TRBJ1-1; D remains ambiguous. The CDR3 has 14 residues. Trimming took 1 base from V and 7 from J, leaving 13 bases between them. CDR1 is LGHNA and CDR2 is YNFKEQ in the germline V gene. CDR3 nucleotides: TGTGCCAGCAGCCAAGCACCCATGGGCCGTGAAGCTTTCTTT. This sequence encodes CASSQAPMGREAFF.

The chain combines TRBV6-5 with TRBJ1-2; D is uncertain. The CDR3 is made up of 15 amino acids. V was shortened by 6 bases and J by 0 bases, with 14 bases between the two germline ends. Germline loops: CDR1 MNHEY, CDR2 SVGAGI. The CDR3 is CASRRGPLANYGYTF. The CDR3 nucleotides are TGTGCCAGCAGAAGAGGGCCGCTAGCTAACTATGGCTACACCTTC.

The chain employs TRBV7-2 and TRBJ1-2; 7 positions agree with TRBD1. Losses at the gene ends were 8 bases for V and 7 bases for J; bases not matched to a gene: 16. Germline V CDR1 and CDR2: SGHTA, FQGNSA. This CDR3 is 15 amino acids long. CDR3 in DNA: TGTGCCAGCGCCCAGACCGGGACAGTCCCGTCTGGCTACACCTTC. This translates into CASAQTGTVPSGYTF.

The chain has TRBV5-5 and TRBJ1-2, with TRBD1 matching over 7 bases. The CDR3 totals 15 residues. CDR1 is SGHKS, CDR2 YYEKEE, per germline (reference sequence). V lost 2 bases, J lost 1 base, and 5 bases stayed unmatched. In DNA, the CDR3 is TGTGCCAGCAGCTTCTACAGGGGAGGTAACTATGGCTACACCTTC. Its translation is CASSFYRGGNYGYTF. Using reference TRBV5-5 and TRBJ1-2 for the parts outside the CDR3, the full variable domain is DAGVTQSPTHLIKTRGQQVTLRCSPISGHKSVSWYQQVLGQGPQFIFQYYEKEERGRGNFPDRFSARQFPNYSSELNVNALLLGDSALYLCASSFYRGGNYGYTFGSGTRLTVV.

As to this clone: The sample has other DNA sequences that encode this CDR3 too. This chain's CDR3 is CASSLRTGGEKLFF. The CDR3 DNA reads as TGTGCCAGCAGCCTCCGGACAGGGGGTGAAAAACTGTTTTTT. The chain links TRBV3-1 (or the pseudogene TRBV3-2) to TRBJ1-4; TRBD1 matches at 10 bases. V was clipped by 4 bases and J by 7 bases; unmatched bases: 3. The V gene's germline CDR1 is LGHDT and CDR2 YNNKEL (reference sequence). The CDR3 has 14 residues.

The chain couples TRBV7-6 to TRBJ2-1; 9 bases align to TRBD2. Trimming cost V 5 bases and J 0 bases; bases outside gene matches: 14. CDR3 length equals 19 residues. The V gene's germline CDR1 is SGHVS and CDR2 FNYEAQ. The CDR3 reads CASSPAWREGLSSYNEQFF. In DNA, the CDR3 is TGTGCCAGCAGCCCCGCGTGGCGGGAGGGCCTAAGCTCCTACAATGAGCAGTTCTTC.

The sample holds one count of this clone. This chain uses TRBV7-2 with TRBJ2-3; 12 bases agree with TRBD2. Germline CDR1 is SGHTA and CDR2 is FQGNSA. The CDR3 extends over 14 amino acids. Trimming cost V 8 bases and J 5 bases; bases outside gene matches: 5. CDR3 amino acids: CASGLAGKGDTQYF. The CDR3 bases are TGTGCCAGCGGACTAGCGGGGAAAGGAGATACGCAGTATTTT.

V is TRBV7-8 and J is TRBJ2-1; the match to TRBD2 covers 7 bases. From germline, CDR1 is SGHVS and CDR2 FQNEAQ. V lost 2 bases to trimming and J lost 5 bases; unmatched junction nucleotides: 0. The CDR3 runs to 13 residues. CDR3 in DNA: TGTGCCAGCAGCTTACGGGGGGACAATGAGCAGTTCTTC. Translating gives CASSLRGDNEQFF.

There are a few counts of this clone. For the CDR3, the DNA is TGTGCCACCAGTGAGGGGACACGTAGCACAGATACGCAGTATTTT. It yields the protein CATSEGTRSTDTQYF. V is TRBV24-1 and J is TRBJ2-3; D possibly corresponds to TRBD1 (6 bases). The CDR3 length is 15 residues. Germline-derived CDR1 and CDR2 are KGHDR and SFDVKD. The ends were cut back, 4 bases at V and 0 bases at J, with 10 bases in the middle.

The chain joins TRBV30 to TRBJ1-6; no reliable D call. Germline V gene sequence: CDR1 GTSNPN, CDR2 SVGIG (reference sequence). The ends were cut back, 1 base at V and 10 bases at J, with 14 bases in the middle. The CDR3 loop spans 14 amino acids. The CDR3 reads CAWSGSQAPSPLHF. Here the CDR3 DNA reads TGTGCCTGGAGTGGAAGTCAGGCTCCCTCACCCCTCCACTTT.